Following are 21 T cell receptor beta chains from one sample sequenced in a study of blood T cell repertoires in COVID-19 (dated by TCRdb to 2018 to 2020). The receptor library was made with the immunoSEQ multiplex PCR assay. Entries here come from immuneACCESS through TCRdb and include only in-frame sequences with V and J called. Some clones fail to appear in such tables; in the studies checked, an unresolved V gene covers under half of the shortfall, and the cause of the remainder is unknown. The sample table contains 79,000 or so clones; only one count was recorded for less than 90% of them. 15% to 20% of the sample goes to the ten largest clones. Sequenced material: peripheral blood. These receptors were collected from a human donor in a cohort sampled during active COVID-19.

The chain recombines TRBV29-1 with TRBJ1-2, with a tentative D call TRBD1 (5 bases). From germline, CDR1 is SQVTM and CDR2 ANQGSEA. This CDR3 comprises 14 residues. V lost 7 bases and J 3 bases, leaving 18 bases between the germline ends. The CDR3 reads CSAEETGGDYGYTF. The CDR3 DNA follows: TGCAGCGCTGAGGAAACGGGGGGGGACTATGGCTACACCTTC.

The chain couples TRBV5-4 to TRBJ2-7, with D maybe TRBD2 (5 bases). The V and J ends lost 10 bases and 0 bases respectively, with 11 bases between them. Germline loops: CDR1 SGHNT, CDR2 YYREEE (reference sequence). The CDR3 extends over 12 amino acids. In nucleotides, the CDR3 is TGTGCCTGTGGACGGGACTCCTACGAGCAGTACTTC. Protein product: CACGRDSYEQYF.

The chain couples TRBV19 to TRBJ2-2; no clear D. Per the germline V gene, CDR1 is LNHDA and CDR2 is SQIVND (reference sequence). V lost 6 bases to trimming and J lost 1 base, with 6 bases between them. This CDR3 has 13 residues. The CDR3 DNA sequence: TGTGCCAGTAGCCTCGGGAACACCGGGGAGCTGTTTTTT. Translated, it gives CASSLGNTGELFF.

The rearrangement joins TRBV9 to TRBJ2-5, with a tentative D call TRBD1 (5 bases). Trimming shortened V by 4 bases and J by 5 bases, and 15 bases separated the two germline ends. Germline CDR1 reads SGDLS; CDR2 reads YYNGEE. CDR3 length: 14 amino acids. CDR3 in amino acids: CASSPLGRLETQYF. DNA for the CDR3: TGTGCCAGCAGCCCCCTGGGGCGGCTCGAGACCCAGTACTTC.

This chain joins TRBV2 and TRBJ1-1; the D gene is possibly TRBD1 (6 bases). The germline V and J ends were trimmed by 9 bases and 10 bases, with 21 bases remaining between them. Germline V gene lookup returns CDR1 SNHLY and CDR2 FYNNEI. The CDR3 is 13 residues long. CDR3 protein: CAREEGGVAVAFF. The CDR3 bases are TGTGCCAGAGAGGAGGGGGGGGTAGCAGTAGCTTTCTTT.

J is TRBJ1-4 and V is TRBV14; tentatively, D is TRBD1 (5 bases). Trimming took off 1 base at V and 4 bases at J, with 13 bases between the two ends. The length of the CDR3 is 16 residues. Germline assignment: CDR1 SGHDN and CDR2 FVKESK. CDR3 DNA sequence: TGTGCCAGCAGCCAAGTCCGGACAAAGATTAATGAAAAACTGTTTTTT. It translates to CASSQVRTKINEKLFF.

The V gene is TRBV5-5, the J gene TRBJ1-1; perhaps TRBD1 as D (5 bases). V was cut by 2 bases and J by 2 bases, with 7 bases left in between. The germline V gene encodes CDR1 SGHKS and CDR2 YYEKEE (reference sequence). The CDR3 extends over 13 amino acids. The CDR3 sequence is CASSFQGNTEAFF. The CDR3 nucleotides read TGTGCCAGCAGCTTCCAGGGTAACACTGAAGCTTTCTTT.

The chain links TRBV6-2 or TRBV6-3 to TRBJ2-7; 10 bases agree with TRBD2. The CDR3 length is 14 residues. V shed 4 bases, J shed 2 bases, and the junction held 2 bases outside the gene matches. Germline V lookup: CDR1 MNHEY, CDR2 SVGEGT. The CDR3 DNA follows: TGTGCCAGCAGTTTTGGACTAGCGGCCTACGAGCAGTACTTC. Translating gives CASSFGLAAYEQYF.

This chain joins TRBV6-1 and TRBJ2-3, with D tentatively TRBD1 (6 bases). The CDR3 contains 14 residues. CDR1 is MNHNS and CDR2 is SASEGT in the germline V gene. V lost 6 bases, J lost 5 bases, and 15 bases lay in between. CDR3 bases: TGTGCCAGCAGGATCCACAGGGCACAAGATACGCAGTATTTT. It is translated as CASRIHRAQDTQYF.

This rearrangement joins TRBV28 to TRBJ2-7; a weak D match, TRBD2 (5 bases). The germline V and J ends were trimmed by 2 bases and 4 bases, with 6 bases remaining between them. The CDR3 runs 12 residues. The germline gives CDR1 MDHEN, CDR2 SYDVKM. The CDR3 DNA sequence: TGTGCCAGCAGTTTAGAGGGATACGAGCAGTACTTC. This gives the protein CASSLEGYEQYF.

The CDR3 DNA reads as TGTGCCAGCAGCAGGACTCCCGCCTATGGCTACACCTTC. Amino acids: CASSRTPAYGYTF. The chain links TRBV6-2 or TRBV6-3 to TRBJ1-2; D is ambiguous. The ends were cut back, 6 bases at V and 4 bases at J, with 12 bases in the middle. Germline V lookup: CDR1 MNHEY, CDR2 SVGEGT. The CDR3 consists of 13 residues.

The chain combines TRBV27 with TRBJ2-7; no clear D. This CDR3 has 13 amino acids. Germline V gene sequence: CDR1 MNHEY, CDR2 SMNVEV (reference sequence). V gave up 4 bases and J gave up 2 bases, with 9 bases separating them. Here the CDR3 reads CASSSVETYEQYF. The DNA for the CDR3 is TGTGCCAGCAGTTCCGTCGAGACCTACGAGCAGTACTTC.

In its sample, this clone was seen once. The gene calls are TRBV5-6 and TRBJ1-6; tentatively, D is TRBD1 (6 bases). This CDR3 has 14 residues. Germline CDR1 reads SGHDT; CDR2 reads YYEEEE. Trimming left V 4 bases short and J 7 bases short, with 12 bases between. The CDR3, as DNA: TGTGCCAGCAGCGACAGGTACAGCAATTCACCCCTCCACTTT. Protein sequence: CASSDRYSNSPLHF.

The V call is TRBV2, the J call TRBJ2-1; 9 positions agree with TRBD2. Germline CDR1 and CDR2: SNHLY and FYNNEI. The CDR3 has 15 amino acids. V dropped 2 bases and J dropped 6; count of bases not matched to a gene: 5. CDR3 loop: CASSELAGEVNEQFF. As DNA, the CDR3 is TGTGCCAGCAGTGAATTAGCGGGAGAGGTCAATGAGCAGTTCTTC.

The chain links TRBV6-5 to TRBJ2-2; maybe TRBD1 (5 bases). Trimming left V 7 bases short and J 2 bases short, with 11 bases between. The CDR3 runs to 14 residues. The germline V gene has CDR1 MNHEY and CDR2 SVGAGI. DNA of the CDR3: TGTGCCAGCAAGGATGACAGAAACACCGGGGAGCTGTTTTTT. Its protein product is CASKDDRNTGELFF.

This chain uses TRBV28 with TRBJ2-1, with 7 nucleotides matching TRBD1. The ends lost 10 bases at V and 2 bases at J; junction bases unmatched: 5. The CDR3 has 13 residues. Germline V gene sequence: CDR1 MDHEN, CDR2 SYDVKM. CDR3 protein: CATWDSPYNEQFF. The CDR3 DNA is TGTGCCACCTGGGACAGCCCCTACAATGAGCAGTTCTTC.

The V call is TRBV7-9, the J call TRBJ2-5; D unclear. V dropped 3 bases and J dropped 1 base, with 9 bases sitting between them. Per the germline V gene, CDR1 is SEHNR and CDR2 is FQNEAQ (reference sequence). The CDR3 consists of 14 residues. The CDR3: CASSFAAVQETQYF. Here the CDR3 DNA reads TGTGCCAGCAGCTTCGCGGCAGTCCAAGAGACCCAGTACTTC.

For this clone: The same CDR3 is also encoded by other DNA sequences in this sample. V gene TRBV7-2 combines with J gene TRBJ2-1, with 8 bases identical to TRBD1. The V and J ends lost 5 bases and 0 bases, in that order; junction bases with no gene match: 3. The length of the CDR3 is 15 residues. Germline assignment: CDR1 SGHTA and CDR2 FQGNSA. CDR3: CASSLDRGSYNEQFF. CDR3 bases: TGTGCCAGCAGCCTCGACAGGGGCTCCTACAATGAGCAGTTCTTC.

This clone was counted between two and nine times. The V gene is TRBV18, the J gene TRBJ2-2; 8 bases align to TRBD1. The J segment lost 5 bases and the V segment lost 5 bases, leaving 7 bases of the junction unmatched. This CDR3 has 15 amino acids. Germline V gene sequence: CDR1 KGHSH, CDR2 LQKENI. The CDR3 nucleotides read TGTGCCAGCTCAGAAAGGACAGGGCGGACCGGGGAGCTGTTTTTT. Translated: CASSERTGRTGELFF.

The rearrangement uses TRBV24-1 and TRBJ1-5; D gene unclear. Per germline, CDR1 KGHDR and CDR2 SFDVKD. The CDR3 is made up of 13 amino acids. V was clipped by 3 bases and J by 6 bases, with 8 bases between them. CDR3: CATSDPGGQPQHF. Written as DNA, the CDR3 is TGTGCCACCAGTGATCCGGGAGGTCAGCCCCAGCATTTT.

This clone was counted a single time. The chain recombines TRBV11-2 with TRBJ2-7; 12 nucleotides agree with TRBD1. Germline V gene sequence: CDR1 SGHAT, CDR2 FQNNGV. The CDR3 length is 13 residues. J gave up 9 bases and V 4 bases, and 4 bases lay outside the gene matches. This CDR3 is CASSWGDRGRQYF. The CDR3 DNA reads as TGTGCCAGCAGCTGGGGGGACAGGGGGCGGCAGTACTTC.